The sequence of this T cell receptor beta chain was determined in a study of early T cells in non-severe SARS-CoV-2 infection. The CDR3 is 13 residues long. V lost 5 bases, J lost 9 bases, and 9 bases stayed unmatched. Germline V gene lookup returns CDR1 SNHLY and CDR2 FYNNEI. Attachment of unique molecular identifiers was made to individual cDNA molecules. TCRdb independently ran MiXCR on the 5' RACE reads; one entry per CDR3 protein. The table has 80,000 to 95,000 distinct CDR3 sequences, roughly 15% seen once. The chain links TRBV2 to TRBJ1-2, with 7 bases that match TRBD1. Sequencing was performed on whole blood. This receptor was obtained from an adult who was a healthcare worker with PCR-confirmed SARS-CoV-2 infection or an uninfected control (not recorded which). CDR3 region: CASSPNRGLSYTF. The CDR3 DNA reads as TGTGCCAGCAGTCCTAACAGGGGTCTCAGCTACACCTTC.